This TCR beta chain was recorded in a study of cytomegalovirus exposure and HLA in healthy donors. General study points: One later analysis reportedly identified an Asian-associated ancestry cluster that showed fewer N-insertions than the roughly 720-donor mean. In vitro checks showed that a few CMV-associated chains really do target CMV antigens. CMV serostatus was the only immune exposure information that was available.

Every donor was a healthy person donating bone marrow. Points on this clone: No antigen is known for it.

The PCR was carried out with 60 Vbeta primers and 13 Jbeta primers. The repertoire was sequenced with immunoSEQ multiplex PCR; TCRdb's copy has only in-frame clones and lacks some. This table holds 60,000 to 90,000 clones, about 73% found once. The TCR originated in a woman aged 45-65 years in good health and CMV-seropositive. Sequenced input: PBMCs.

CDR3 in amino acids: CASSLGGSRETQYF. The CDR3 DNA sequence: TGTGCCAGCAGCTTAGGCGGGAGCAGAGAGACCCAGTACTTC. The V gene is TRBV7-8, the J gene TRBJ2-5; 7 bases line up with TRBD2. The CDR3 contains 14 residues. Germline trimming cut 1 base from V and 4 bases from J; bases unmatched to any gene: 3. CDR1 and CDR2 (germline): SGHVS, FQNEAQ.